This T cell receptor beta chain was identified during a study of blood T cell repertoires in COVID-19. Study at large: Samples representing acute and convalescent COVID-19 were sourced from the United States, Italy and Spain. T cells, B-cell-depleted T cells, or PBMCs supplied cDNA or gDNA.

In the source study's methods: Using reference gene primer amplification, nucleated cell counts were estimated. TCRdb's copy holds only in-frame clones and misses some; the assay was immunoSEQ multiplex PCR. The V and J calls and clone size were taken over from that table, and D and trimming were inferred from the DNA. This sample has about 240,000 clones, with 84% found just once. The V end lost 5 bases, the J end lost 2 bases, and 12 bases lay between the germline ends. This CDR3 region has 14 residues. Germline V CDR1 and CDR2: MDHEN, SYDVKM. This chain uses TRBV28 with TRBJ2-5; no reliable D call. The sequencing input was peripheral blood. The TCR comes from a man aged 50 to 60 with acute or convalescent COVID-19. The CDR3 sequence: CASSPIARQETQYF. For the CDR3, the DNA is TGTGCCAGCAGTCCTATAGCTAGACAAGAGACCCAGTACTTC.